The 3 T cell receptor beta chains in this list originate from one sample, sequenced in a study of Graves' ophthalmopathy and Graves' hyperthyroidism (dated by TCRdb to between 2018 and 2020). For sequencing, an Illumina HiSeq 2000 was employed. For repertoire sequencing, the TCR beta CDR3 regions were amplified from RNA transcripts. The first round was an RT-PCR using HTBI primers with the Qiagen OneStep RT-PCR kit, and this first round was followed by a second-round multiplex PCR, then size selection and purification. The public reads were reprocessed in TCRdb via fastp at Q25 and MiXCR, keeping in-frame beta chains. Entries that share a CDR3 protein sequence are merged under the most common genes and DNA. The sample contains 600,000 to 950,000 distinct CDR3 sequences, 35% to 50% of them found a single time. The ten largest make up 40% to 55% of the sample. Sequencing was done on a sample of peripheral blood. These receptors all stem from an adult man with Graves' ophthalmopathy.

The V call is TRBV2, the J call TRBJ1-2; possibly TRBD1 for D (5 bases). V shed 8 bases and J shed 8 bases, with 12 bases lying between them. The germline V gene encodes CDR1 SNHLY and CDR2 FYNNEI. This CDR3 is 11 amino acids long. CDR3 sequence: CASPRVDGYTF. The CDR3 bases are TGTGCCAGCCCCAGGGTAGACGGCTACACCTTC.

The chain employs TRBV18 and TRBJ1-4, with D tentatively TRBD1 (6 bases). The V gene's germline CDR1 is KGHSH and CDR2 LQKENI. There are 14 residues in the CDR3. V dropped 2 bases and J dropped 4 bases, with 8 bases sitting between them. The CDR3 DNA follows: TGTGCCAGCTCACCAGGGGGCAATAATGAAAAACTGTTTTTT. It translates to CASSPGGNNEKLFF. The entire variable domain, with the rest obtained from reference TRBV18 and TRBJ1-4, is as follows: NAGVMQNPRHLVRRRGQEARLRCSPMKGHSHVYWYRQLPEEGLKFMVYLQKENIIDESGMPKERFSAEFPKEGPSILRIQQVVRGDSAAYFCASSPGGNNEKLFFGSGTQLSVL.

This clonotype has ten or more counts. This chain uses TRBV7-9 with TRBJ1-2; tentatively, D is TRBD1 (5 bases). Germline V gives CDR1 SEHNR, CDR2 FQNEAQ (reference sequence). This CDR3 has 15 amino acids. Trimming took off 2 bases at V and 1 base at J, with 11 bases between the two ends. The CDR3 DNA follows: TGTGCCAGCAGCTTATTTCGAGGGGATAACTATGGCTACACCTTC. It translates to CASSLFRGDNYGYTF.